Listed below are T cell receptor beta chains from one sample, sequenced in a study of patients and donors after allogeneic stem cell transplantation. TCRdb itself ran the RT-PCR reads through MiXCR, one entry per CDR3 protein. The data show around 170,000 distinct CDR3 sequences, nearly 25% seen once. The sequencing sample was made of blood, either unsorted or a sorted T cell fraction (not recorded which). The origin of the receptors is a human donor who was either an allogeneic HSCT recipient or a stem cell or donor lymphocyte infusion donor (not recorded which). It is not recorded whose cells these are; they may come from a transplant donor. Both conserved end residues are part of each CDR3. A D gene is named only where the DNA matches it firmly. Clone size is shown for a subset of rows, as once, few, many or a class of expanded clone.

cdr3_nt: TGTGCCAGCAGCTCCCTTGCACCTACCTACGAGCAGTACTTC
cdr3_aa: CASSSLAPTYEQYF
cdr3_length: 14
d_call: NA
v_call: TRBV7-6
clone_size: few
j_call: TRBJ2-7

cdr3_nt: TGTGCCAGCAGTCCCGGGACAGGGATTCATCAGCCCCAGCATTTT
cdr3_aa: CASSPGTGIHQPQHF
cdr3_length: 15
d_call: TRBD1
v_call: TRBV6-5
clone_size: NA
j_call: TRBJ1-5

cdr3_nt: TGCAGTGCTACCACTAGCGGGAACTCCTACGAGCAGTACTTC
cdr3_aa: CSATTSGNSYEQYF
cdr3_length: 14
d_call: TRBD2
v_call: TRBV20-1
clone_size: NA
j_call: TRBJ2-7

cdr3_nt: TGTGCCAGCAGAACCGGGACAGGGAATGAAAAACTGTTTTTT
cdr3_aa: CASRTGTGNEKLFF
cdr3_length: 14
d_call: TRBD1
v_call: TRBV28
clone_size: few
j_call: TRBJ1-4

cdr3_nt: TGTGCCAGCAGCCCGAAGAACAGGAACTCCTACGAGCAGTACTTC
cdr3_aa: CASSPKNRNSYEQYF
cdr3_length: 15
d_call: NA
v_call: TRBV3-1
clone_size: NA
j_call: TRBJ2-7

cdr3_nt: TGCGCCAGCAGCATAGGGACAGTGGCTCCCTATGGCTACACCTTC
cdr3_aa: CASSIGTVAPYGYTF
cdr3_length: 15
d_call: TRBD1
v_call: TRBV5-1
clone_size: few
j_call: TRBJ1-2

cdr3_nt: TGCAGCGGGGGGGACAGGGACTACGAGCAGTACTTC
cdr3_aa: CSGGDRDYEQYF
cdr3_length: 12
d_call: TRBD1
v_call: TRBV29-1
clone_size: NA
j_call: TRBJ2-7

cdr3_nt: TGTGCCACCAGTGACGCTGATGGGGGCAACAATCAGCCCCAGCATTTT
cdr3_aa: CATSDADGGNNQPQHF
cdr3_length: 16
d_call: NA
v_call: TRBV24-1
clone_size: NA
j_call: TRBJ1-5

cdr3_nt: TGTGCCAGCAGTTCAAACGGGCCGCATCAGCCCCAGCATTTT
cdr3_aa: CASSSNGPHQPQHF
cdr3_length: 14
d_call: NA
v_call: TRBV12-3/TRBV12-4
clone_size: few
j_call: TRBJ1-5

cdr3_nt: TGTGCCAGCAGCTCCGGGACTAGCGGCCAAGAGACCCAGTACTTC
cdr3_aa: CASSSGTSGQETQYF
cdr3_length: 15
d_call: TRBD2
v_call: TRBV7-9
clone_size: few
j_call: TRBJ2-5

cdr3_nt: TGTGCCAGCAGCGACTACACTGAAGCTTTCTTT
cdr3_aa: CASSDYTEAFF
cdr3_length: 11
d_call: NA
v_call: TRBV12-3/TRBV12-4
clone_size: many
j_call: TRBJ1-1

cdr3_nt: TGTGCCACCAGTGATGGGGTGGACGAGCAGTACTTC
cdr3_aa: CATSDGVDEQYF
cdr3_length: 12
d_call: NA
v_call: TRBV24-1
clone_size: NA
j_call: TRBJ2-7

cdr3_nt: TGCAGCGTACACAGGGGGAACACTGAAGCTTTCTTT
cdr3_aa: CSVHRGNTEAFF
cdr3_length: 12
d_call: TRBD1
v_call: TRBV29-1
clone_size: NA
j_call: TRBJ1-1

cdr3_nt: TGTGCCATCATACAGGGCGGACAGAGTTTAAATTTGAACACTGAAGCTTTCTTT
cdr3_aa: CAIIQGGQSLNLNTEAFF
cdr3_length: 18
d_call: NA
v_call: TRBV21-1
clone_size: many
j_call: TRBJ1-1

cdr3_nt: TGTGCCACCAGTGACCACAAGTCGCTATTCCAGGGCCTTTATTTTGGCTACACCTTC
cdr3_aa: CATSDHKSLFQGLYFGYTF
cdr3_length: 19
d_call: NA
v_call: TRBV24-1
clone_size: NA
j_call: TRBJ1-2

cdr3_nt: TGTGCCAGCAGCTTGCCCAGCCAAGAGACCCAGTACTTC
cdr3_aa: CASSLPSQETQYF
cdr3_length: 13
d_call: NA
v_call: TRBV5-5
clone_size: NA
j_call: TRBJ2-5

cdr3_nt: TGTGCCAGCATGGTGTCAACCCAACTCAACTATGGCTACACCTTC
cdr3_aa: CASMVSTQLNYGYTF
cdr3_length: 15
d_call: NA
v_call: TRBV12-3/TRBV12-4
clone_size: many
j_call: TRBJ1-2

cdr3_nt: TGTGCCAGCCTCCGGGCCCTGACCTACGAGCAGTACTTC
cdr3_aa: CASLRALTYEQYF
cdr3_length: 13
d_call: NA
v_call: TRBV2
clone_size: few
j_call: TRBJ2-7

cdr3_nt: TGCGCCAGCAGCCCGGTGGCAAACTCGAACACTGAAGCTTTCTTT
cdr3_aa: CASSPVANSNTEAFF
cdr3_length: 15
d_call: NA
v_call: TRBV5-1
clone_size: NA
j_call: TRBJ1-1

cdr3_nt: TGTGCCAGCAGTTGGTCAGATACGCAGTATTTT
cdr3_aa: CASSWSDTQYF
cdr3_length: 11
d_call: NA
v_call: TRBV25-1
clone_size: NA
j_call: TRBJ2-3

cdr3_nt: TGTGCCAGCAGCTTAGGGTCGGTATCCTACGAGCAGTACTTC
cdr3_aa: CASSLGSVSYEQYF
cdr3_length: 14
d_call: NA
v_call: TRBV11-1
clone_size: NA
j_call: TRBJ2-7

cdr3_nt: TGTGCCAGCAGCTTCGGACTAGCGGATAGCACAGATACGCAGTATTTT
cdr3_aa: CASSFGLADSTDTQYF
cdr3_length: 16
d_call: TRBD2
v_call: TRBV6-2/TRBV6-3
clone_size: NA
j_call: TRBJ2-3

cdr3_nt: TGCAGTGCTGGGCAGGGCGCAACTAATGAAAAACTGTTTTTT
cdr3_aa: CSAGQGATNEKLFF
cdr3_length: 14
d_call: NA
v_call: TRBV20-1
clone_size: many
j_call: TRBJ1-4

cdr3_nt: TGCAGCGTTGAAATGTCGGGGGGGTCCTACGAGCAGTACTTC
cdr3_aa: CSVEMSGGSYEQYF
cdr3_length: 14
d_call: TRBD2
v_call: TRBV29-1
clone_size: NA
j_call: TRBJ2-7

cdr3_nt: TGCAGTGCTAGACCGACAGTGAACACTGAAGCTTTCTTT
cdr3_aa: CSARPTVNTEAFF
cdr3_length: 13
d_call: NA
v_call: TRBV20-1
clone_size: few
j_call: TRBJ1-1

cdr3_nt: TGTGCCAGCAGTGAACAACAGGGTTGGGAGCTGTTTTTT
cdr3_aa: CASSEQQGWELFF
cdr3_length: 13
d_call: NA
v_call: TRBV25-1
clone_size: few
j_call: TRBJ2-2

cdr3_nt: TGCAGCGTCCAGGGAACCGGGACAGGGACGTACGAGCAGTACTTC
cdr3_aa: CSVQGTGTGTYEQYF
cdr3_length: 15
d_call: TRBD1
v_call: TRBV29-1
clone_size: few
j_call: TRBJ2-7

cdr3_nt: TGCAGCGTTGCCAGGGGGGGAGGCTACACCTTC
cdr3_aa: CSVARGGGYTF
cdr3_length: 11
d_call: TRBD1
v_call: TRBV29-1
clone_size: NA
j_call: TRBJ1-2

cdr3_nt: TGCGCCACCAGTGATGGGGGGGCAGGATATGAAAAACTGTTTTTT
cdr3_aa: CATSDGGAGYEKLFF
cdr3_length: 15
d_call: NA
v_call: TRBV24-1
clone_size: few
j_call: TRBJ1-4

cdr3_nt: TGTGCCAGCACGGGTCAGGGCGCGGGTGAGCAGTTCTTC
cdr3_aa: CASTGQGAGEQFF
cdr3_length: 13
d_call: NA
v_call: TRBV2
clone_size: once
j_call: TRBJ2-1

cdr3_nt: TGCAGTGCTAGAGATCGCGGGGTGAACACTGAAGCTTTCTTT
cdr3_aa: CSARDRGVNTEAFF
cdr3_length: 14
d_call: NA
v_call: TRBV20-1
clone_size: few
j_call: TRBJ1-1

cdr3_nt: TGTGCCAGCAGTCCCGGCAGGGGAGGGGAGCAGTACTTC
cdr3_aa: CASSPGRGGEQYF
cdr3_length: 13
d_call: NA
v_call: TRBV5-4
clone_size: few
j_call: TRBJ2-7

cdr3_nt: TGTGCCAGCTCACCAAGCAACTACATCCGGGGGGAGAATGGCTACACCTTC
cdr3_aa: CASSPSNYIRGENGYTF
cdr3_length: 17
d_call: NA
v_call: TRBV18
clone_size: few
j_call: TRBJ1-2

cdr3_nt: TGCGCCAGCAGTCCCTTGGACCCATCCGCAGAGACCCAGTACTTC
cdr3_aa: CASSPLDPSAETQYF
cdr3_length: 15
d_call: NA
v_call: TRBV5-1
clone_size: NA
j_call: TRBJ2-5

cdr3_nt: TGCGCCAGCAGCTTGACCCCAATGTCCCCTATGGACTACACCTTC
cdr3_aa: CASSLTPMSPMDYTF
cdr3_length: 15
d_call: NA
v_call: TRBV5-1
clone_size: NA
j_call: TRBJ1-2

cdr3_nt: TGCGCCAGCAGCCTTCTGTGGACCTACGAGCAGTACTTC
cdr3_aa: CASSLLWTYEQYF
cdr3_length: 13
d_call: NA
v_call: TRBV5-1
clone_size: few
j_call: TRBJ2-7

cdr3_nt: TGTGCCAGCAGTCCTTCCCTTCCACTCGGGACAGGGTATGGCTACACCTTC
cdr3_aa: CASSPSLPLGTGYGYTF
cdr3_length: 17
d_call: TRBD1
v_call: TRBV27
clone_size: many
j_call: TRBJ1-2

cdr3_nt: TGTGCCAGCAGCTTAGGACTAGCGGGACGGCTCGGTGAGCAGTTCTTC
cdr3_aa: CASSLGLAGRLGEQFF
cdr3_length: 16
d_call: TRBD2
v_call: TRBV7-3
clone_size: few
j_call: TRBJ2-1

cdr3_nt: TGTGCCAGCACCCACAGGGGGCTCCGTCAGGAAAAACTGTTTTTT
cdr3_aa: CASTHRGLRQEKLFF
cdr3_length: 15
d_call: TRBD1
v_call: TRBV25-1
clone_size: few
j_call: TRBJ1-4

cdr3_nt: TGTGCCAGCAGCTTTTTTCCCGGGGGCGACTATTCTTGTGGCTACACCTTC
cdr3_aa: CASSFFPGGDYSCGYTF
cdr3_length: 17
d_call: NA
v_call: TRBV7-3
clone_size: NA
j_call: TRBJ1-2

cdr3_nt: TGTGCCAGCAGCTTAGCGAGGGGGTATCGAGCTTTCTTT
cdr3_aa: CASSLARGYRAFF
cdr3_length: 13
d_call: NA
v_call: TRBV7-9
clone_size: NA
j_call: TRBJ1-1

cdr3_nt: TGTGCCAGCAGCACCGCCGGGGCTTGGGGGAACACTGAAGCTTTCTTT
cdr3_aa: CASSTAGAWGNTEAFF
cdr3_length: 16
d_call: NA
v_call: TRBV12-3/TRBV12-4
clone_size: few
j_call: TRBJ1-1

cdr3_nt: TGCGCCAGCAGCTATACCACAGGGGGATCTGAAAAACTGTTTTTT
cdr3_aa: CASSYTTGGSEKLFF
cdr3_length: 15
d_call: TRBD1
v_call: TRBV5-1
clone_size: NA
j_call: TRBJ1-4

cdr3_nt: TGTGCCAGCAGCGTAGACCAGGCAGGGGATACGCAGTATTTT
cdr3_aa: CASSVDQAGDTQYF
cdr3_length: 14
d_call: NA
v_call: TRBV9
clone_size: NA
j_call: TRBJ2-3

cdr3_nt: TGCGCCAGCAGCCACAGACTAGCGGGAGGGGAGTATTTT
cdr3_aa: CASSHRLAGGEYF
cdr3_length: 13
d_call: TRBD2
v_call: TRBV4-3
clone_size: NA
j_call: TRBJ2-3